These 27 T cell receptor beta chains share one sample of origin, sequenced in a study of CD8 T cells in Susac syndrome. It was with random hexamers that roughly 0.45 to 1 ug RNA was reverse transcribed. TCRdb analysed the immunoSEQ multiplex PCR reads with MiXCR anew, one entry per CDR3 protein. The sample shows roughly 190,000 distinct CDR3 sequences, about 95% of them seen only once. The material sequenced was CD4+ T cells from PBMCs. The receptors derive from a human donor in good health.

This chain joins TRBV4-3 and TRBJ2-7; 14 bases fit TRBD2. Trimming cost V 3 bases and J 6 bases; bases outside gene matches: 4. The CDR3 length is 15 residues. CDR1 and CDR2 (germline): LGHNA, YSLEER. The CDR3 sequence: CASSQTSGRASEQYF. In nucleotides, the CDR3 is TGCGCCAGCAGCCAGACTAGCGGGAGGGCCAGCGAGCAGTACTTC.

The chain recombines TRBV29-1 with TRBJ1-4; 7 nucleotides match TRBD1. Germline trimming cut 6 bases from V and 4 bases from J; bases unmatched to any gene: 11. The CDR3 consists of 15 residues. Germline lookup yields CDR1 SQVTM and CDR2 ANQGSEA. Here the CDR3 DNA reads TGCAGCGTGACCGGACAGGAAGGCTATAATGAAAAACTGTTTTTT. This translates into CSVTGQEGYNEKLFF.

V and J are TRBV7-3 and TRBJ2-3; the D is unclear. The CDR3 contains 13 residues. Trimming took off 5 bases at V and 4 bases at J, with 10 bases between the two ends. Germline CDR1 SGHTA, CDR2 FQGTGA. The chain's CDR3 is CASSPELADTQYF. The CDR3, as DNA: TGTGCCAGCAGCCCCGAATTGGCAGATACGCAGTATTTT.

This clonotype was detected only once. The genes are TRBV7-2 and TRBJ2-7; 8 bases align to TRBD2. The germline gives CDR1 SGHTA, CDR2 FQGNSA. CDR3 size: 16 residues. Germline trimming cut 2 bases from V and 6 bases from J; bases unmatched to any gene: 12. CDR3 bases: TGTGCCAGCAGCTTATATGGGACGGCGGGAGGATCCGAGCAGTACTTC. Translated: CASSLYGTAGGSEQYF. The entire variable domain, with the rest obtained from reference TRBV7-2 and TRBJ2-7, is as follows: GAGVSQSPSNKVTEKGKDVELRCDPISGHTALYWYRQSLGQGLEFLIYFQGNSAPDKSGLPSDRFSAERTGGSVSTLTIQRTQQEDSAVYLCASSLYGTAGGSEQYFGPGTRLTVT.

The V and J genes are TRBV20-1 and TRBJ2-1, with TRBD2 matching over 7 bases. Germline V CDR1 and CDR2: DFQATT, SNEGSKA (reference sequence). This CDR3 is 14 amino acids long. In DNA form, the CDR3 reads TGCAGCTTTACCGGGGACTACTCCTACAATGAGCAGTTCTTC. Encoded protein: CSFTGDYSYNEQFF.

This clonotype was seen a handful of times. The chain has TRBV7-2 and TRBJ2-7; D gene ambiguous. Germline CDR1 reads SGHTA; CDR2 reads FQGNSA. The CDR3 runs 12 residues. Trimming took off 5 bases at V and 2 bases at J, with 7 bases between the two ends. The CDR3 sequence: CASSPSAYEQYF. In DNA form, the CDR3 reads TGTGCCAGCAGCCCGAGCGCCTACGAGCAGTACTTC.

V and J are TRBV29-1 and TRBJ1-3, with 7 bases lining up with TRBD1. Trimming at V came to 8 bases and at J to 0 bases, leaving 4 bases not matched to a gene. CDR1 SQVTM and CDR2 ANQGSEA come from the germline V gene. The CDR3 runs 13 residues. The CDR3 nucleotides are TGCAGCTTCAGGGGGTCCTCTGGAAACACCATATATTTT. Its translation is CSFRGSSGNTIYF.

The J gene is TRBJ2-3, the V gene TRBV7-8; D is ambiguous. V was pared by 5 bases and J by 1 base, with 13 bases between. This CDR3 spans 15 amino acids. The germline V gene encodes CDR1 SGHVS and CDR2 FQNEAQ. CDR3 amino acids: CASSPPSAGTDTQYF. CDR3 nucleotide sequence: TGTGCCAGCAGCCCGCCCTCGGCGGGCACAGATACGCAGTATTTT.

The gene calls are TRBV15 and TRBJ2-7, with 9 bases identical to TRBD1. The CDR3 has 13 amino acids. Germline CDR1 and CDR2: LNHNV and YYDKDF (reference sequence). The V and J ends lost 4 bases and 13 bases, in that order; junction bases with no gene match: 11. The CDR3 DNA reads TGTGCCACCAGCACTTACTCCGGGACAGGGAAATACTTC. This encodes CATSTYSGTGKYF.

This chain joins TRBV6-2 or TRBV6-3 and TRBJ2-1, with a tentative D call TRBD2 (5 bases). The CDR3 consists of 14 residues. Germline V gene sequence: CDR1 MNHEY, CDR2 SVGEGT. V was pared by 6 bases and J by 0 bases, with 9 bases between. The CDR3 coding sequence is TGTGCCAGCAGCTCCGGGAACTCCTACAATGAGCAGTTCTTC. Protein product: CASSSGNSYNEQFF.

This chain links TRBV28 with TRBJ2-5; D could derive from TRBD1 or TRBD2 (6 bases each). The CDR3 spans 15 residues. Germline V gene lookup returns CDR1 MDHEN and CDR2 SYDVKM. Trimming stripped 3 bases from V and 8 bases from J, with 19 bases between. The CDR3 region is CASSLTPGAVETQYF. The CDR3 DNA is TGTGCCAGCAGTTTGACGCCGGGGGCCGTGGAAACCCAGTACTTC.

The chain links TRBV5-4 to TRBJ2-7; possibly TRBD1 for D (5 bases). Germline lookup yields CDR1 SGHNT and CDR2 YYREEE (reference sequence). The CDR3 consists of 14 residues. V was shortened by 2 bases and J by 0 bases, with 9 bases between the two germline ends. The CDR3 protein is CASSFLDNSYEQYF. The DNA of the CDR3 is TGTGCCAGCAGCTTCTTGGACAACTCCTACGAGCAGTACTTC.

The chain recombines TRBV29-1 with TRBJ2-1; 8 bases are a match to TRBD1. The germline V gene has CDR1 SQVTM and CDR2 ANQGSEA. This CDR3 has 12 residues. V gave up 0 bases and J gave up 15 bases; unmatched junction bases: 7. The chain's CDR3 is CSVEDPRTGTFF. In nucleotides, the CDR3 is TGCAGCGTTGAAGATCCGAGGACAGGGACGTTCTTC.

The V call is TRBV5-1, the J call TRBJ2-3; tentative D call: TRBD1 (5 bases). Germline CDR1 is SGHRS and CDR2 is YFSETQ. V was trimmed by 4 bases and J by 1 base, leaving 13 bases between them. CDR3 length: 15 residues. CDR3 in amino acids: CASSERLGRTDTQYF. CDR3 nucleotides: TGCGCCAGCAGCGAGAGATTGGGGCGCACAGATACGCAGTATTTT.

The rearrangement links TRBV7-9 to TRBJ2-5; no definite D call. CDR1 SEHNR and CDR2 FQNEAQ come from the germline V gene (reference sequence). Trimming took off 4 bases at V and 2 bases at J, with 11 bases between the two ends. CDR3 length: 14 amino acids. The CDR3 DNA is TGTGCCAGCAGCTCCTCAGGAACTCAAGAGACCCAGTACTTC. Translation: CASSSSGTQETQYF.

The J gene is TRBJ2-1, the V gene TRBV20-1; 10 bases are shared with TRBD2. V gave up 6 bases and J gave up 1 base; unmatched junction bases: 6. The V gene's germline CDR1 is DFQATT and CDR2 SNEGSKA (reference sequence). This CDR3 contains 15 residues. The CDR3 DNA is TGCAGTGCCCCTAAACTAGCGGGGTCCTACAATGAGCAGTTCTTC. Translating gives CSAPKLAGSYNEQFF.

The CDR3 spells CSASTGSGSYNEQFF. CDR3 nucleotide sequence: TGCAGTGCTAGTACCGGGAGCGGGTCTTACAATGAGCAGTTCTTC. The chain carries TRBV20-1 and TRBJ2-1; possible D gene TRBD2, 6 bases. V shed 3 bases and J shed 4 bases, with 16 bases lying between them. This CDR3 spans 15 amino acids. CDR1 is DFQATT, CDR2 SNEGSKA, per germline (reference sequence).

This chain connects TRBV3-1 to TRBJ2-7; 11 nucleotides line up with TRBD2. Germline loops: CDR1 LGHDT, CDR2 YNNKEL (reference sequence). The CDR3 contains 13 residues. V lost 10 bases, J lost 6 bases, and 8 bases stayed unmatched. The CDR3 DNA sequence: TGTGCCATTTCGACTAGCGGGAAGGGCGAGCAGTACTTC. This translates into CAISTSGKGEQYF.

The J gene is TRBJ2-5, the V gene TRBV20-1; D unresolved. The ends were cut back, 5 bases at V and 7 bases at J, with 14 bases in the middle. The CDR3 loop spans 12 amino acids. The germline CDR1 and CDR2 sequences are DFQATT and SNEGSKA (reference sequence). CDR3 in amino acids: CSAGTLLGTQYF. The DNA of the CDR3 is TGCAGTGCTGGCACTCTTCTAGGGACCCAGTACTTC.

This chain connects TRBV27 to TRBJ2-2; perhaps TRBD2 as D (6 bases). V was shortened by 3 bases and J by 8 bases, with 10 bases between the two germline ends. This CDR3 has 13 amino acids. Germline values: CDR1 MNHEY, CDR2 SMNVEV (reference sequence). CDR3: CASSLVAEGELFF. The CDR3 bases are TGTGCCAGCAGTTTGGTAGCGGAGGGGGAGCTGTTTTTT.

The chain employs TRBV30 and TRBJ2-5; 11 bases fit TRBD1. J was trimmed by 5 bases and V by 1 base; bases with no gene match: 6. Germline CDR1 GTSNPN, CDR2 SVGIG (reference sequence). The CDR3 extends over 15 amino acids. The CDR3 DNA reads TGTGCCTGGAGTGGCCGGACAGGGGGCTTGGAGACCCAGTACTTC. This sequence encodes CAWSGRTGGLETQYF.

This chain joins TRBV20-1 and TRBJ2-1; TRBD2 matches 8 bases. Germline V gene lookup returns CDR1 DFQATT and CDR2 SNEGSKA (reference sequence). This CDR3 comprises 14 residues. V lost 3 bases to trimming and J lost 4 bases; unmatched junction nucleotides: 5. The CDR3 DNA reads TGCAGTGCTAGCGGGAGGGCCGAATACAATGAGCAGTTCTTC. Translating gives CSASGRAEYNEQFF.

The chain uses TRBV4-1 and TRBJ2-3; 8 bases align to TRBD2. CDR1 is MGHRA, CDR2 YSYEKL, per germline. The CDR3 is made up of 15 amino acids. The V and J ends lost 4 bases and 5 bases, in that order; junction bases with no gene match: 8. In DNA form, the CDR3 reads TGCGCCAGCAGCCCAGCGGGAGTGTACGGAGATACGCAGTATTTT. Encoded protein: CASSPAGVYGDTQYF.

Only a few counts were recorded for this clonotype. The rearrangement joins TRBV5-6 to TRBJ2-5, with TRBD1 identical over 9 bases. V lost 2 bases, J lost 5 bases, and 7 bases stayed unmatched. This CDR3 is built from 15 residues. Germline CDR1 SGHDT, CDR2 YYEEEE. The CDR3 protein is CASSFPTGGLETQYF. The CDR3 DNA is TGTGCCAGCAGCTTCCCCACAGGGGGCTTGGAGACCCAGTACTTC.

The V call is TRBV9, the J call TRBJ2-1, with TRBD2 matching 8 bases. Per germline, CDR1 SGDLS and CDR2 YYNGEE. The CDR3 has 16 amino acids. Trimming took 0 bases from V and 8 from J; bases not matched to a gene: 10. Written as DNA, the CDR3 is TGTGCCAGCAGCGTAGGGGAAGCGGGAGTGGGTTATGAGCAGTTCTTC. This encodes CASSVGEAGVGYEQFF.

V and J are TRBV27 and TRBJ2-1; 9 nucleotides line up with TRBD2. This CDR3 is 15 amino acids long. With 3 bases clipped from V and 9 bases from J, the junction kept 9 bases outside the gene matches. The V gene's germline CDR1 is MNHEY and CDR2 SMNVEV (reference sequence). DNA for the CDR3: TGTGCCAGCAGTTTTTGGGCGGGAGGGCCCGGTGAGCAGTTCTTC. This codes for CASSFWAGGPGEQFF.

V usage is TRBV20-1 and J usage is TRBJ2-3; 7 bases are shared with TRBD2. Germline values: CDR1 DFQATT, CDR2 SNEGSKA (reference sequence). The CDR3 is 18 residues long. V was pared by 3 bases and J by 1 base, with 16 bases of the junction left unmatched. CDR3 nucleotides: TGCAGTGCTAGGAAAGCGGGAAGTGGGTCCCTTCGCACAGATACGCAGTATTTT. This gives the protein CSARKAGSGSLRTDTQYF.